The rows below give T cell receptor beta chains drawn from one sample of a study of blood T cell repertoires in COVID-19. Generated by immunoSEQ multiplex PCR, the TCRdb table keeps only in-frame clones and is missing some. This table holds 80,000 to 90,000 clones, under 85% found once. Sequencing input: peripheral blood. These TCRs come from a man between 65 and 85 years old with acute or convalescent COVID-19. Both conserved end residues are part of each CDR3. D genes are given only for firm matches. Clone size, where shown, is once, few, many, or a class for clones that have expanded.

CDR3aa	CDR3nt	d_gene	abundance	v_gene	j_gene
CASSTSISQYF	TGTGCCAGTAGCACAAGTATATCGCAGTATTTT	-	-	TRBV19	TRBJ2-3
CASSFNTGNTQYF	TGTGCCAGCAGTTTCAATACGGGAAATACGCAGTATTTT	-	-	TRBV27	TRBJ2-3
CASSLAPGLQETQYF	TGTGCCAGCAGCTTAGCGCCGGGACTGCAAGAGACCCAGTACTTC	-	-	TRBV7-9	TRBJ2-5
CASSMGGYEQYF	TGTGCCAGCAGCATGGGAGGGTACGAGCAGTACTTC	TRBD2	-	TRBV2	TRBJ2-7
CASSYSPAYTGELFF	TGTGCCAGCAGTTACTCGCCAGCGTACACCGGGGAGCTGTTTTTT	-	-	TRBV6-5	TRBJ2-2
CASSLAGGSTDTQYF	TGTGCCAGCAGCTTAGCGGGGGGGAGCACAGATACGCAGTATTTT	TRBD2	-	TRBV13	TRBJ2-3
CASTEGRGNTEAFF	TGTGCCAGCACCGAGGGGAGGGGAAACACTGAAGCTTTCTTT	-	-	TRBV2	TRBJ1-1
CASSPLAGGLYNEQFF	TGTGCCAGCAGCCCACTAGCGGGGGGCCTTTACAATGAGCAGTTCTTC	TRBD2	-	TRBV7-6	TRBJ2-1
CATSGNRQSQPQHF	TGTGCCACCAGCGGCAATCGACAGAGCCAGCCCCAGCATTTT	-	-	TRBV15	TRBJ1-5
CATSRSAGDSYEQYF	TGTGCCACCAGCAGGTCGGCGGGGGACTCCTACGAGCAGTACTTC	TRBD2	few	TRBV15	TRBJ2-7
CASSETRGQAYNEQFF	TGTGCCAGCAGTGAAACCAGGGGGCAAGCCTACAATGAGCAGTTCTTC	TRBD1	-	TRBV6-1	TRBJ2-1
CASSFRVTEAFF	TGTGCCAGCAGCTTCAGGGTCACTGAAGCTTTCTTT	-	-	TRBV7-2	TRBJ1-1
CASSVGARVNSPLHF	TGTGCCAGCAGCGTAGGGGCCAGGGTAAATTCACCCCTCCACTTT	-	few	TRBV9	TRBJ1-6
CASSYTGGDQPQHF	TGTGCCAGCAGTTACACAGGGGGCGATCAGCCCCAGCATTTT	TRBD1	-	TRBV6-5	TRBJ1-5
CASRLAGGIYEQYF	TGTGCCAGCAGACTAGCGGGGGGGATCTACGAGCAGTACTTC	TRBD2	-	TRBV6-5	TRBJ2-7
CASSERVLDEKLFF	TGTGCCAGCAGTGAGAGGGTGCTGGATGAAAAACTGTTTTTT	-	-	TRBV25-1	TRBJ1-4